This TCR beta chain comes out of a study of T cells in Graves' hyperthyroidism and ophthalmopathy. Notes on the study in general: Appearing also in blood were most of the thyroid clonotypes expanded above 0.001.

The TCR beta CDR3 regions underwent amplification using RNA transcripts as the source. Initially, a first-round RT-PCR of the TCR CDR3 employed the HTBI primer set. TCRdb fed the multiplex PCR reads into MiXCR, producing one record per CDR3 protein. Of around 600,000 distinct CDR3 sequences in the sample, about 15% were seen once. Absence of ophthalmopathy progression within 18 months defined stable Graves' hyperthyroidism. Participants, patients aged 18 to 65, had newly diagnosed hyperthyroidism with a duration under 2 months. The PBMCs had their origin in around 9.1 ml of fresh peripheral blood. The CDR3 runs to 12 residues. Trimming removed 7 bases at V and 2 bases at J, with 12 bases between. CDR1 is SQVTM and CDR2 is ANQGSEA in the germline V gene. This clonotype was observed at least ten times. Its antigen is not identified.

This clonotype was sampled from a woman aged 30 to 39 with Graves' hyperthyroidism. V gene TRBV29-1 combines with J gene TRBJ2-7; D is perhaps TRBD2 (6 bases). Material: blood. CDR3 bases: TGCAGCGCTCGGACGGGGGCCTACGAGCAGTACTTC. Translated, it gives CSARTGAYEQYF.